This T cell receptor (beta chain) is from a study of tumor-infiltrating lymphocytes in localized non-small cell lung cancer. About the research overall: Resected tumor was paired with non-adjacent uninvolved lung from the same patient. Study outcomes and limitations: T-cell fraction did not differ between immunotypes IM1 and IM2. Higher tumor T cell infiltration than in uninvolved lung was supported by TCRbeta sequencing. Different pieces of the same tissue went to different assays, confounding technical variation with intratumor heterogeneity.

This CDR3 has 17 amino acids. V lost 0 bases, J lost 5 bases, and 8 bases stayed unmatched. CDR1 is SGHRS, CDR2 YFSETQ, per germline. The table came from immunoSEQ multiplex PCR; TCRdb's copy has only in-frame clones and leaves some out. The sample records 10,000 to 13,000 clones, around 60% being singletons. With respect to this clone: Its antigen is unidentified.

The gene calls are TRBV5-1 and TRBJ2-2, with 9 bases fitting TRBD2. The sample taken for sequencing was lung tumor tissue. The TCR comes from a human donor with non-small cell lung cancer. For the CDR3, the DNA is TGCGCCAGCAGCTTGGCCGGGCGACTAGCGGATACCGGGGAGCTGTTTTTT. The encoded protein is CASSLAGRLADTGELFF.